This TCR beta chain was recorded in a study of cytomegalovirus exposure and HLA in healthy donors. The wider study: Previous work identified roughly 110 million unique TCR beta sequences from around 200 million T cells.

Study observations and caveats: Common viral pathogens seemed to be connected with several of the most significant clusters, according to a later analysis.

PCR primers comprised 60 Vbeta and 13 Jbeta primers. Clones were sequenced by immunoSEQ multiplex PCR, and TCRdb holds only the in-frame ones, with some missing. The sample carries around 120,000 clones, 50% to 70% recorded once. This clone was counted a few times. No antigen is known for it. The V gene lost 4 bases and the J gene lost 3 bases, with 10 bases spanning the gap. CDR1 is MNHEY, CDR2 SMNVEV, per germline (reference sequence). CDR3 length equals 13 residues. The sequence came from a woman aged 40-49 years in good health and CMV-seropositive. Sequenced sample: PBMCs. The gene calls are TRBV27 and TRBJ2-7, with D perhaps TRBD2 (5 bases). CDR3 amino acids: CASSSGLDYEQYF. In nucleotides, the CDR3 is TGTGCCAGCAGTTCAGGACTGGACTACGAGCAGTACTTC.